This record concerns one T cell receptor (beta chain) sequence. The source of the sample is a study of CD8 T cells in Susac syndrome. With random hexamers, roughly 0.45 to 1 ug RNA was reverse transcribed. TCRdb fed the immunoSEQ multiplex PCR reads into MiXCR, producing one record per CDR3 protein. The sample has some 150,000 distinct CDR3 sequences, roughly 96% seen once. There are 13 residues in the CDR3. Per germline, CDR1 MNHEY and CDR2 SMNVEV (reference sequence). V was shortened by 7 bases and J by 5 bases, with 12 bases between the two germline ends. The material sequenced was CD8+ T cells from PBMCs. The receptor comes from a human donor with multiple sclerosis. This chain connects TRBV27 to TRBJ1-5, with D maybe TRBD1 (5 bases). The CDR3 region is CASTPGVHQPQHF. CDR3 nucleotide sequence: TGTGCCAGCACCCCGGGGGTACATCAGCCCCAGCATTTT.